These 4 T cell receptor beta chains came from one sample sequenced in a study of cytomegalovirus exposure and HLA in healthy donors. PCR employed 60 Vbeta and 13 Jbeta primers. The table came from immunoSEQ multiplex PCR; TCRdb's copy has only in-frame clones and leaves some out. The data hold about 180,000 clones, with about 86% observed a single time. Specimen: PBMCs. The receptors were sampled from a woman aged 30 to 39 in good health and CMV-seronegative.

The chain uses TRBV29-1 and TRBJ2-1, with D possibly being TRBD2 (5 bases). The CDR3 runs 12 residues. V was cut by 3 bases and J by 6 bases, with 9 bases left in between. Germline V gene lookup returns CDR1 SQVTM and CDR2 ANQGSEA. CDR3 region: CSVEGGLNEQFF. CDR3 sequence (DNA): TGCAGCGTTGAGGGCGGACTCAATGAGCAGTTCTTC.

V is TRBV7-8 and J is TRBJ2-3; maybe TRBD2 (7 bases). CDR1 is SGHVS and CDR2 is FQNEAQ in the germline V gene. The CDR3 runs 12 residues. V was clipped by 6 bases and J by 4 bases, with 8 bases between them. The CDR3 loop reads CASRGGPDTQYF. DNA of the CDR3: TGTGCCAGCAGGGGGGGGCCAGATACGCAGTATTTT.

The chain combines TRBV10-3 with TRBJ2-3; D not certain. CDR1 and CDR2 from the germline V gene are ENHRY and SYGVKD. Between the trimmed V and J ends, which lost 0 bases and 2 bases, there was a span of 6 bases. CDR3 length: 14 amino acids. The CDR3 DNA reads TGTGCCATCAGTGAGTCGGCGGTCACAGATACGCAGTATTTT. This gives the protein CAISESAVTDTQYF.

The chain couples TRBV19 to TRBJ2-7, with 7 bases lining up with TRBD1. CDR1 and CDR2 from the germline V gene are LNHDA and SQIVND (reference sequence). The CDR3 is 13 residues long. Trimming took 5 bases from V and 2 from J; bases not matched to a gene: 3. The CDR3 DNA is TGTGCCAGTAGTCTCGGGACAGCCTACGAGCAGTACTTC. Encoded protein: CASSLGTAYEQYF.